These T cell receptor beta chains were read from a single sample in a study of naive and memory T cell subsets. Using its own MiXCR run on the 5' RACE reads, TCRdb lists one record per CDR3 protein. The sample shows about 48,000 distinct CDR3 sequences, approximately 4.5% of them seen only once. These receptors all stem from a female donor in good health. The CDR3 runs from the conserved cysteine through the conserved F or W. A D gene is named only where the DNA matches it firmly. Clone size is given for some rows only: seen once, a few or many times, or a class if the clone is expanded.

TRBJ1-5 | many | . | TRBV7-2 | TGTGCCAGCAGCTTGCAATATTATAGCAATCAGCCCCAGCATTTT | CASSLQYYSNQPQHF
TRBJ2-7 | many | . | TRBV12-3/TRBV12-4 | TGTGCCAGCAGTTCGTTGGGGGCCTCCTACGAGCAGTACTTC | CASSSLGASYEQYF
TRBJ1-2 | many | . | TRBV14 | TGTGCCAGCAGCCAAGTACCCGGGACATCCTATGGCTACACCTTC | CASSQVPGTSYGYTF
TRBJ2-3 | . | . | TRBV30 | TGTGCCTGGAGAACGGAGACAGATACGCAGTATTTT | CAWRTETDTQYF
TRBJ2-7 | many | . | TRBV29-1 | TGCAGCGCCCGGGACCGGACTGATTCCTACGAGCAGTACTTC | CSARDRTDSYEQYF
TRBJ2-4 | many | . | TRBV11-2 | TGTGCCAGCAGCTTAGAACCAGGACCGGCCAAAAACATTCAGTACTTC | CASSLEPGPAKNIQYF
TRBJ2-1 | few | . | TRBV4-2 | TGTGCCAGCAGCCAAGAGCCGGGTGGAACCTACAATGAGCAGTTCTTC | CASSQEPGGTYNEQFF
TRBJ2-7 | many | . | TRBV7-3 | TGTGCCAGCAGCTTACTAGCATCGGAGGTCCACGAGCAGTACTTC | CASSLLASEVHEQYF
TRBJ2-7 | many | . | TRBV9 | TGTGCCAGCAGCGTAGACCCAGGGGCGGGCGAGCAGTACTTC | CASSVDPGAGEQYF
TRBJ2-1 | few | TRBD2 | TRBV12-3/TRBV12-4 | TGTGCCAGCAGAACCGGGACTAGCGGGAGAATCGATGAGCAGTTCTTC | CASRTGTSGRIDEQFF
TRBJ2-5 | many | TRBD2 | TRBV28 | TGTGCCAGCCTGACTCCGGGACTAGCGAAGACCCAGTACTTC | CASLTPGLAKTQYF
TRBJ2-2 | many | TRBD1 | TRBV10-3 | TGTGCCATCAGTGAGTCGAAACAGGGGGGCACCGGGGAGCTGTTTTTT | CAISESKQGGTGELFF
TRBJ1-1 | . | TRBD1 | TRBV6-5 | TGTGCCAGCAGTTCCCGGACAGGGACCACTGAAGCTTTCTTT | CASSSRTGTTEAFF
TRBJ2-3 | many | . | TRBV3-1 | TGTGCCAGCAGCCCCCCTCGGGGGAGCACAGATACGCAGTATTTT | CASSPPRGSTDTQYF
TRBJ2-3 | . | TRBD2 | TRBV6-5 | TGTGCCAGCAGCCGCGGGAGGTTGGGCACAGATACGCAGTATTTT | CASSRGRLGTDTQYF
TRBJ2-4 | many | . | TRBV6-1 | TGTGCCAGCAGTATTAGAGCGGAAAACATTCAGTACTTC | CASSIRAENIQYF
TRBJ1-2 | many | . | TRBV6-2/TRBV6-3 | TGTGCCAGCACCCAACCAAACTATGGCTACACCTTC | CASTQPNYGYTF
TRBJ2-2 | many | . | TRBV28 | TGTGCCAGCAGCTGGACCGATCTAAACACCGGGGAGCTGTTTTTT | CASSWTDLNTGELFF
TRBJ1-5 | many | . | TRBV20-1 | TGCAGTGCTAGGACTTCCCAGGGTAGTGGCAATCAGCCCCAGCATTTT | CSARTSQGSGNQPQHF
TRBJ2-6 | many | . | TRBV27 | TGTGCCAGCAGTTTAGGCATTAGGGCGGGGGCCAACGTCCTGACTTTC | CASSLGIRAGANVLTF
TRBJ2-7 | many | . | TRBV5-1 | TGCGCCAGCAGGCCCGGGGCTAGCGACCGCTACGAGCAGTACTTC | CASRPGASDRYEQYF
TRBJ2-1 | many | . | TRBV7-2 | TGTGCCAGCAGCCGGGGGACCAAGACCATCACCCGTCGGAAAAACAATGAGCAGTTCTTC | CASSRGTKTITRRKNNEQFF
TRBJ2-5 | many | TRBD2 | TRBV7-2 | TGTGCCAGCAGCTCCCGGACTAGCGGGAGAGGAGAGACCCAGTACTTC | CASSSRTSGRGETQYF
TRBJ1-5 | . | . | TRBV25-1 | TGTGCCAGCAGTGGGGGCCTCAATCAGCCCCAGCATTTT | CASSGGLNQPQHF
TRBJ1-1 | many | . | TRBV5-1 | TGCGCCAGCAGCTTGGTTCTGGAGAACACTGAAGCTTTCTTT | CASSLVLENTEAFF
TRBJ2-1 | many | TRBD2 | TRBV6-2/TRBV6-3 | TGTGCCAGCAGCCAATGGACTAGCGACTCCTACAATGAGCAGTTCTTC | CASSQWTSDSYNEQFF
TRBJ2-7 | many | . | TRBV12-3/TRBV12-4 | TGTGCCAGCAGTTTGGGGGGTCAGGAAAACGAGCAGTACTTC | CASSLGGQENEQYF
TRBJ2-3 | many | . | TRBV20-1 | TGCAGTGCTATCCGGGGAGATACGCAGTATTTT | CSAIRGDTQYF
TRBJ2-3 | many | TRBD2 | TRBV5-4 | TGTGCCAGCAGTCCTGGACTAGCGGGAAGCCTCTTCACAGATACGCAGTATTTT | CASSPGLAGSLFTDTQYF
TRBJ2-7 | many | TRBD2 | TRBV6-5 | TGTGCCAGCAGTTACCTAGCGGGAGTGGGCGAGCAGTACTTC | CASSYLAGVGEQYF
TRBJ2-7 | many | TRBD1 | TRBV7-2 | TGTGCCAGCAGGAATAGGGCCGGGACAGGGCCCCACGAGCAGTACTTC | CASRNRAGTGPHEQYF
TRBJ2-1 | many | . | TRBV7-3 | TGTGCCAGCAGCTTACCAGGGGCGCAGAGCTCCTACAATGAGCAGTTCTTC | CASSLPGAQSSYNEQFF
TRBJ2-1 | many | . | TRBV7-2 | TGTGCCAGCAGCCAAAGGGGATCCCACAATGAGCAGTTCTTC | CASSQRGSHNEQFF
TRBJ1-4 | many | TRBD1 | TRBV28 | TGTGCCAGTACGGACAGGGTTGAAAAACTGTTTTTT | CASTDRVEKLFF
TRBJ1-1 | . | . | TRBV28 | TGTGCCAGCAGTTTATGGGCAGCAACATATTCGAACACTGAAGCTTTCTTT | CASSLWAATYSNTEAFF
TRBJ1-2 | . | TRBD1 | TRBV24-1 | TGTGCCACCAGTGATACAGGGGCGGGCGACACCTTC | CATSDTGAGDTF
TRBJ1-2 | many | . | TRBV12-3/TRBV12-4 | TGTGCCAGCAGCTACAAACGGCAGGGTCATGGCTACACCTTC | CASSYKRQGHGYTF
TRBJ2-2 | medium-sized | . | TRBV29-1 | TGCAGCGTTGAAAGGTTTGAGGGAGTCAATACCGGGGAGCTGTTTTTT | CSVERFEGVNTGELFF
TRBJ2-2 | many | . | TRBV7-9 | TGTGCCAGCGTCTTCGATCTTGGGGCGAACACCGGGGAGCTGTTTTTT | CASVFDLGANTGELFF
TRBJ2-3 | many | . | TRBV29-1 | TGCAGCGTGGACCACAGCACAGATACGCAGTATTTT | CSVDHSTDTQYF
TRBJ1-2 | many | . | TRBV5-1 | TGCGCCAGCAGCTTGGCAGTTAACCTTAACTATGGCTACACCTTC | CASSLAVNLNYGYTF
TRBJ2-2 | many | . | TRBV5-1 | TGCGCCAGCAGCCCCACCAGGGCTAGTAACACCGGGGAGCTGTTTTTT | CASSPTRASNTGELFF
TRBJ1-2 | few | TRBD1 | TRBV7-9 | TGTGCCAGCAGCTTATACTTGACAGGGTTGGTTGGCGACACCTTC | CASSLYLTGLVGDTF
TRBJ2-3 | few | TRBD2 | TRBV11-2 | TGTGCCAGCAGCCCCCGCCCCTTCATAGCGGGACGCACAGATACGCAGTATTTT | CASSPRPFIAGRTDTQYF
TRBJ2-5 | many | . | TRBV5-4 | TGTGCCAGCAGCCCCCGAGGAGGCGGGTTGGAGACCCAGTACTTC | CASSPRGGGLETQYF
TRBJ2-7 | many | . | TRBV5-4 | TGTGCCAGCAGCTTATCAGGGAACTCCTACGAGCAGTACTTC | CASSLSGNSYEQYF
TRBJ2-7 | many | . | TRBV6-5 | TGTGCCAGCACCAAGGACAGAGAGAGCTCCTACGAGCAGTACTTC | CASTKDRESSYEQYF
TRBJ2-1 | few | TRBD2 | TRBV7-9 | TGTGCCAGCAGCTCCGGACTAGCGGGGACCTTTTACAATGAGCAGTTCTTC | CASSSGLAGTFYNEQFF
TRBJ2-1 | many | TRBD2 | TRBV25-1 | TGTGCCAGCAGCAGACATAGCGGGAGTTCCTACAATGAGCAGTTCTTC | CASSRHSGSSYNEQFF
TRBJ2-5 | . | TRBD2 | TRBV20-1 | TGCAGTGCTAGTGGCCTAGCGGGAATCCAAGAGACCCAGTACTTC | CSASGLAGIQETQYF